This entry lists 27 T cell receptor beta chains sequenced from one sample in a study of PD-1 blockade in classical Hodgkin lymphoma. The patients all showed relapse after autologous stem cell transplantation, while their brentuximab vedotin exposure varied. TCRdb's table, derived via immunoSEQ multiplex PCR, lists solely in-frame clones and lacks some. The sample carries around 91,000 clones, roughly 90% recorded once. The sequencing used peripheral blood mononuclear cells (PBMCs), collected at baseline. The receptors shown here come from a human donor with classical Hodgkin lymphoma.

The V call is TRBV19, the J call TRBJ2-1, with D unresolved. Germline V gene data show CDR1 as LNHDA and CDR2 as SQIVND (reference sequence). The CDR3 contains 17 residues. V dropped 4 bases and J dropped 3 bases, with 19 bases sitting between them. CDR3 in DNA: TGTGCCAGTAGTACGGCTTGGTCTGATGAATACTACAATGAGCAGTTCTTC. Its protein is CASSTAWSDEYYNEQFF. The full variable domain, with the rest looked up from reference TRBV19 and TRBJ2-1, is DGGITQSPKYLFRKEGQNVTLSCEQNLNHDAMYWYRQDPGQGLRLIYYSQIVNDFQKGDIAEGYSVSREKKESFPLTVTSAQKNPTAFYLCASSTAWSDEYYNEQFFGPGTRLTVL.

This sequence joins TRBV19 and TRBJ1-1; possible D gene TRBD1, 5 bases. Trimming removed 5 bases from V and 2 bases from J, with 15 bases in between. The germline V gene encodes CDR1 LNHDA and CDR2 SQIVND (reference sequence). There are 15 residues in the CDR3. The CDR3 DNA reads TGTGCCAGTAGTGGGACGGGCCAGGCCAACACTGAAGCTTTCTTT. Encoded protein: CASSGTGQANTEAFF.

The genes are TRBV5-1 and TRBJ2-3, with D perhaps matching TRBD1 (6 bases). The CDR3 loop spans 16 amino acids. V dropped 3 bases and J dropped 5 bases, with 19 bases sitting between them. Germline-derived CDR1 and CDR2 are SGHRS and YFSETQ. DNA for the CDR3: TGCGCCAGCAGCTCCCCCCGCGGACAGAGGGGAGATACGCAGTATTTT. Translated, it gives CASSSPRGQRGDTQYF.

CDR3 in DNA: TGCGCCAGCAGCTTGGTTCTTGGACTAGACGAGCAGTACTTC. This gives the protein CASSLVLGLDEQYF. The rearrangement joins TRBV5-1 to TRBJ2-7, with 7 bases aligning to TRBD2. After removal of 0 bases from V and 5 bases from J, the junction contained 5 bases not matched to a gene. This CDR3 comprises 14 residues. Germline CDR1 and CDR2: SGHRS and YFSETQ.

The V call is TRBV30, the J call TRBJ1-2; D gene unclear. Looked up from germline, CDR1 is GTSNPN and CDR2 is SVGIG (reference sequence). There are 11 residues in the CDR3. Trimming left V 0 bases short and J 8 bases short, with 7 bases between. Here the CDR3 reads CAWSVVGGYTF. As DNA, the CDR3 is TGTGCCTGGAGTGTAGTCGGCGGCTACACCTTC.

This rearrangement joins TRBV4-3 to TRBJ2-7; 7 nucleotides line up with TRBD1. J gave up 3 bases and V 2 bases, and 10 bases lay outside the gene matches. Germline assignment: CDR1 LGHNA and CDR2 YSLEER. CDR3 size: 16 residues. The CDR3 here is CASSQLPGTVNYEQYF. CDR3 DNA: TGCGCCAGCAGCCAACTTCCCGGGACAGTTAACTACGAGCAGTACTTC.

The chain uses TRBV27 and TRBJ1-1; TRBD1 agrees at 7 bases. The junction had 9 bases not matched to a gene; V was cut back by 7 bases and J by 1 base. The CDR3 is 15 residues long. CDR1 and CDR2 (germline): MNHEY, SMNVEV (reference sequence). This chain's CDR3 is CASTPGQTTNTEAFF. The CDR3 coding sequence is TGTGCCAGCACCCCGGGACAGACTACGAACACTGAAGCTTTCTTT.

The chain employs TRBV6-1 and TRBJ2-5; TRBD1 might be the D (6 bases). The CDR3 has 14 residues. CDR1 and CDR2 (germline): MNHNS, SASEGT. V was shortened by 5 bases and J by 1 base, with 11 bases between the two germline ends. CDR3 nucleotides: TGTGCCAGCAGTCCTGGACAGATCCAAGAGACCCAGTACTTC. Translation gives CASSPGQIQETQYF.

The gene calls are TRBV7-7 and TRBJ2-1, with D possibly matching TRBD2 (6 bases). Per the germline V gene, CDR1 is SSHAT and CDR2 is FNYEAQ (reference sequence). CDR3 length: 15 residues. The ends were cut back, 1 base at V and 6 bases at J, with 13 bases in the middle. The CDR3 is CASSLDGSPFNEQFF. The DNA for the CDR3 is TGTGCCAGCAGCTTAGACGGGAGTCCGTTCAATGAGCAGTTCTTC.

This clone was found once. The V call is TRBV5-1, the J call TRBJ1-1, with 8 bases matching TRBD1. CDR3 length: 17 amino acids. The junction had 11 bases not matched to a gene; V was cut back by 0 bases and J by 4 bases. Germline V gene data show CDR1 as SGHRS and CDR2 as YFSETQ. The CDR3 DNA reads TGCGCCAGCAGCTTGGCCCAGGGGGCTCGGGTGGGCACTGAAGCTTTCTTT. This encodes CASSLAQGARVGTEAFF.

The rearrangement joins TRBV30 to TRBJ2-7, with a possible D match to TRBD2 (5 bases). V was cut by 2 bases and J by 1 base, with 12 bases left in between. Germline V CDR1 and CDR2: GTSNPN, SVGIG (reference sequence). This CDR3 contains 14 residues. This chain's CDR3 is CAWSPGGSSYEQYF. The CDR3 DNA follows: TGTGCCTGGAGTCCTGGCGGGTCATCCTACGAGCAGTACTTC.

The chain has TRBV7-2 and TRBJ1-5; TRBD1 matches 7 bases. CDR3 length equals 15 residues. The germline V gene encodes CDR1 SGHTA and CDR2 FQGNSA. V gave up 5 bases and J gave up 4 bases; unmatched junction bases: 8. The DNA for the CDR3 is TGTGCCAGCAGCCCCAGGGGGTCAGGAAATCAGCCCCAGCATTTT. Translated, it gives CASSPRGSGNQPQHF.

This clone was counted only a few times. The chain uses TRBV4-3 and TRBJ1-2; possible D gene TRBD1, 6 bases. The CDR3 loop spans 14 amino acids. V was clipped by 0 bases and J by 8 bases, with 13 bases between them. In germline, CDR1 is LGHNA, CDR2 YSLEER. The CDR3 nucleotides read TGCGCCAGCAGCCAAGAGGGCAGGGGATTGGGCTACACCTTC. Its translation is CASSQEGRGLGYTF.

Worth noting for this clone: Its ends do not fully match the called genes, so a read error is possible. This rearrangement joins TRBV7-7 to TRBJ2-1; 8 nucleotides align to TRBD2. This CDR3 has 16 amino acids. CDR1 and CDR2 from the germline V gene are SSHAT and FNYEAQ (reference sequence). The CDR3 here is CASSLAVGRAWNEQFF. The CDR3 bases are TGTGCTAGCAGCTTAGCGGTCGGGAGGGCCTGGAATGAGCAGTTCTTC.

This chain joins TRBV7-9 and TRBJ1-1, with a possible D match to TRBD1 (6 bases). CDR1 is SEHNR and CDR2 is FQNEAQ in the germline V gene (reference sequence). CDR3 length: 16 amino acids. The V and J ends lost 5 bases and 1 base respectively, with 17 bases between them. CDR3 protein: CASSGGRDRQNTEAFF. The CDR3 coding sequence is TGTGCCAGCAGCGGGGGGCGAGACAGGCAGAACACTGAAGCTTTCTTT. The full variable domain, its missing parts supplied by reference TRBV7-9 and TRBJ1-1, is DTGVSQNPRHKITKRGQNVTFRCDPISEHNRLYWYRQTLGQGPEFLTYFQNEAQLEKSRLLSDRFSAERPKGSFSTLEIQRTEQGDSAMYLCASSGGRDRQNTEAFFGQGTRLTVV.

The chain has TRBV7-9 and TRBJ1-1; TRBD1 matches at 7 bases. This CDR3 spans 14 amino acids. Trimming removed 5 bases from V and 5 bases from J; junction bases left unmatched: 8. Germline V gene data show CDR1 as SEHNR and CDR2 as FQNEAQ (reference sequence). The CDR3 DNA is TGTGCCAGCAGCGCCGGACAGGCGTTTACTGAAGCTTTCTTT. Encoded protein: CASSAGQAFTEAFF.

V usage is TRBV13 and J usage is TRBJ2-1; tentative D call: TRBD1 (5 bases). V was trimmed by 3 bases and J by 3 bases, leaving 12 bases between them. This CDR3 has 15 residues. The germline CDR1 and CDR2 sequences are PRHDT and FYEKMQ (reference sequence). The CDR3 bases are TGTGCCAGCAGCTTCGGCAGGGCTAGCTACAATGAGCAGTTCTTC. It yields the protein CASSFGRASYNEQFF. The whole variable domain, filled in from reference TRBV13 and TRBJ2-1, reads AAGVIQSPRHLIKEKRETATLKCYPIPRHDTVYWYQQGPGQDPQFLISFYEKMQSDKGSIPDRFSAQQFSDYHSELNMSSLELGDSALYFCASSFGRASYNEQFFGPGTRLTVL.

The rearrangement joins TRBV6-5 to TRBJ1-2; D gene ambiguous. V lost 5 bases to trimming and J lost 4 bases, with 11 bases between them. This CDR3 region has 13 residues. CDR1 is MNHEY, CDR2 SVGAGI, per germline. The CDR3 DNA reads TGTGCCAGCAGTAATTCAGGAGCCTATGGCTACACCTTC. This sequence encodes CASSNSGAYGYTF.

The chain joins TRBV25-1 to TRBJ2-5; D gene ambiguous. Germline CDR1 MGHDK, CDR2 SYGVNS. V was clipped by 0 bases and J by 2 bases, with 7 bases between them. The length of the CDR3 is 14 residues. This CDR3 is CASSEYSQQETQYF. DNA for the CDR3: TGTGCCAGCAGTGAATACAGTCAGCAAGAGACCCAGTACTTC. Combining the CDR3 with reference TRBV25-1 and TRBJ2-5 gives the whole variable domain EADIYQTPRYLVIGTGKKITLECSQTMGHDKMYWYQQDPGMELHLIHYSYGVNSTEKGDLSSESTVSRIRTEHFPLTLESARPSHTSQYLCASSEYSQQETQYFGPGTRLLVL.

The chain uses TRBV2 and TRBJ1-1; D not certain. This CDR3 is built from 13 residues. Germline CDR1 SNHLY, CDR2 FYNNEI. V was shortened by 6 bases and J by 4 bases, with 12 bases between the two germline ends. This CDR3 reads CASSLGPGTEAFF. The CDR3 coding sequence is TGTGCCAGCAGCTTGGGCCCGGGCACTGAAGCTTTCTTT.

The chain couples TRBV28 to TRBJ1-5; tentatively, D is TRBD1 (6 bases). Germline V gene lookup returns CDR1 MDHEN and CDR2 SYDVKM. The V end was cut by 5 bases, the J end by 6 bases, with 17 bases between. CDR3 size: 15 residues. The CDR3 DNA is TGTGCCAGCAGTCGGTCCTCAGGGGTGGGTCAGCCCCAGCATTTT. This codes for CASSRSSGVGQPQHF.

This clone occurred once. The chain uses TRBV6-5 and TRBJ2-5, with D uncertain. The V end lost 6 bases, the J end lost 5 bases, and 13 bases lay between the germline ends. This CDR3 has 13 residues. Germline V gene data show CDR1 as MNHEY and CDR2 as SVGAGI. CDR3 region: CASRKGSLETQYF. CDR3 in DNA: TGTGCCAGCAGGAAAGGCAGCTTGGAGACCCAGTACTTC.

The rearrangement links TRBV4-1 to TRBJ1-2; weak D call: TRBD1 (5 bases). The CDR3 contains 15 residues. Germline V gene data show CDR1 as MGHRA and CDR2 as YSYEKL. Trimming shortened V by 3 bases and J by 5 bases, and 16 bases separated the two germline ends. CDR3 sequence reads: CASSQPGAGIYGYTF. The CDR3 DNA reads TGCGCCAGCAGCCAGCCCGGGGCGGGTATTTATGGCTACACCTTC.

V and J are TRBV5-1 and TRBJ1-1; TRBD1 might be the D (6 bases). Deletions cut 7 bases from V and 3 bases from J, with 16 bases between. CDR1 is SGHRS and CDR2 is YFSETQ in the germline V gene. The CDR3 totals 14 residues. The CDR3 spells CASRLQGRHTEAFF. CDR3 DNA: TGCGCCAGCCGCCTACAGGGAAGACACACTGAAGCTTTCTTT.

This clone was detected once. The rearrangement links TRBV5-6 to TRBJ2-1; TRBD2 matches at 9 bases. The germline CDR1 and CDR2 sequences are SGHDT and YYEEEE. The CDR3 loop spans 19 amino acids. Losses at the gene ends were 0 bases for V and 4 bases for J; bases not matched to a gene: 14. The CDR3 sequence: CASSLGRQSSGTYYNEQFF. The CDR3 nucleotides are TGTGCCAGCAGCTTGGGTCGGCAGTCTAGCGGGACCTATTACAATGAGCAGTTCTTC.

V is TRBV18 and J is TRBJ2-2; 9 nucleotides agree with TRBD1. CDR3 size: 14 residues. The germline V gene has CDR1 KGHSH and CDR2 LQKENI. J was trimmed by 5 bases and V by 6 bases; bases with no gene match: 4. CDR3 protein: CASSWTGDTGELFF. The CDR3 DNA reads TGTGCCAGCTCCTGGACAGGGGATACCGGGGAGCTGTTTTTT.

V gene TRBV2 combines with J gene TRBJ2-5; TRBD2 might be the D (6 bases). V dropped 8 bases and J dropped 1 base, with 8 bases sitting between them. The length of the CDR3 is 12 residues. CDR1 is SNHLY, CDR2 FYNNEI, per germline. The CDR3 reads CASGSGQETQYF. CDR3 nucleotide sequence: TGTGCCAGCGGTAGCGGCCAAGAGACCCAGTACTTC.